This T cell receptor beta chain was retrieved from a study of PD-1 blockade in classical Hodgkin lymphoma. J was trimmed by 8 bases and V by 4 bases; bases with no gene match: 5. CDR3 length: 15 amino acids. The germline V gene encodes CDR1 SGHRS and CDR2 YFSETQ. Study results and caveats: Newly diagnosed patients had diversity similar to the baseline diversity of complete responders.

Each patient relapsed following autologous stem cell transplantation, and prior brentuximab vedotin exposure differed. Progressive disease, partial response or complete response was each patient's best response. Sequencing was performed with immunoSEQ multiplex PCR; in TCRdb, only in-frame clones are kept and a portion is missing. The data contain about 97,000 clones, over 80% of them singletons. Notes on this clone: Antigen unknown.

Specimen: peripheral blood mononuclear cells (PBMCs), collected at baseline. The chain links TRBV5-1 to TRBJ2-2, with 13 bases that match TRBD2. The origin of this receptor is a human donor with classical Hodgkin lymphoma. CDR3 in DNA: TGCGCCAGCAGCCCGGGGACTAGCGGGATAGGGGAGCTGTTTTTT. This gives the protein CASSPGTSGIGELFF.